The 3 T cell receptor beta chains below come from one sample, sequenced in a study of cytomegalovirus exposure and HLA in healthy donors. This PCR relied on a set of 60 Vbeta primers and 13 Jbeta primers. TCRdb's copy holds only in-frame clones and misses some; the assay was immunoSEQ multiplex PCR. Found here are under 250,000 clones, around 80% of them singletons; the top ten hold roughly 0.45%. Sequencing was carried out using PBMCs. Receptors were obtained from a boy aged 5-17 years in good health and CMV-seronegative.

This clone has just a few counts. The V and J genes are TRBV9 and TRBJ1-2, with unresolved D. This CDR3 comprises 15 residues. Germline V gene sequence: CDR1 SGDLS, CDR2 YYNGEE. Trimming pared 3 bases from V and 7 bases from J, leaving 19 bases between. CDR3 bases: TGTGCCAGCAGCGCCCAAGTGAGTCGGAGATCTGGCTACACCTTC. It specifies CASSAQVSRRSGYTF.

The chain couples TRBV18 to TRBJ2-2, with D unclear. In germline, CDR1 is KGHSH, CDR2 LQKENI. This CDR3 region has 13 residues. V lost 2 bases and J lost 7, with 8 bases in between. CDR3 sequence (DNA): TGTGCCAGCTCACCAGAATCCTACGGGGAGCTGTTTTTT. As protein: CASSPESYGELFF.

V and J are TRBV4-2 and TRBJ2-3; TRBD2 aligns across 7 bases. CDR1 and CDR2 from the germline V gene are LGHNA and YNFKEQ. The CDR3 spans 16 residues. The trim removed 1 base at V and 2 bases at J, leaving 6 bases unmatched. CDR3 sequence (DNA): TGTGCCAGCAGCCAAGTTTGGGGGGGTGCCACAGATACGCAGTATTTT. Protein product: CASSQVWGGATDTQYF.